The T cell receptor beta chain under discussion was sequenced for a study of T cells in Graves' hyperthyroidism and ophthalmopathy (dated by TCRdb to 2018 to 2020). With regard to the full study: Peripheral blood samples were taken at the time of initial diagnosis, prior to any treatment. After blood sampling, hyperthyroidism patients were treated with methimazole at a starting dose of 30 mg daily, and ophthalmopathy patients were treated with high-dose intravenous methylprednisolone. Whether ophthalmopathy could be predicted prospectively was tested in an independent validation cohort made up of about 18 hyperthyroidism patients plus 17 patients who later progressed to ophthalmopathy. To identify distinguishing TCR V-J signatures, a discovery cohort of about 100 patients was used, comprising some 45 with Graves' ophthalmopathy and roughly 60 with stable Graves' hyperthyroidism. According to the paper, TCR Vbeta CDR3 sequencing was carried out on more than 120 peripheral blood samples, which came from over 40 ophthalmopathy, fewer than 80 hyperthyroidism and roughly 17 progressor patients. Thyroid tissue and blood T-cell repertoires from several Graves' hyperthyroidism patients were also compared in the study. For training and testing, the 100 or so patients in the discovery cohort were randomly divided in a 7:3 ratio. Overall study outcomes, separate from this receptor: Ophthalmopathy was separated from stable hyperthyroidism by a 13 V-J signature model, with approximately 89% sensitivity and approximately 84% specificity obtained in cross-validation and 80%/75% obtained in testing. No statistical method was used to set the sample size in advance, and investigators knew the group allocation. In validation, the model predicted progression to ophthalmopathy a median of roughly 6.5 months before onset, with about 70% sensitivity and nearly 75% specificity. Blood samples also contained most of the expanded thyroid clonotypes (frequency above 0.001), which suggests that blood repertoires may reflect thyroid immune responses.

Ophthalmopathy patients had moderately to severely active disease, with a Clinical Activity Score of 3 or more, a NOSPECS grade of 4 or more, and a disease duration of less than 3 months. Exclusion was applied to patients with uncontrolled infections, other autoimmune diseases, pregnancy or lactation. Diagnoses were established on the basis of clinical symptoms, serum thyroxine and TRAb, thyroid ultrasound, and orbital computed tomography. Ficoll-Paque density gradient centrifugation was used to isolate PBMCs from approximately 11 ml of fresh peripheral blood. Trizol reagent was used to extract total RNA, and RNA quality was then checked on an Agilent 2100 Bioanalyzer. This clonotype came up a few times. Its antigen remains unidentified. Base quality data are lacking; no much larger clone is found one base away. The CDR3 numbers 16 residues from cysteine through phenylalanine. Only the CDR3 DNA stays, 48 bases, in frame from base 1. V is pruned by 1 base and J by 7 bases, leaving 7 bases of the junction without a gene match. The CDR1 and CDR2 encoded by the germline V gene are SGDLS and YYNGEE.

TCR beta CDR3 regions were amplified from RNA transcripts. The first round of RT-PCR for the TCR CDR3 was performed with the HTBI primer set and the Qiagen OneStep RT-PCR kit. Libraries were constructed in a second round of multiplex PCR, after which size selection and purification were carried out. Sequencing of the libraries was done on an Illumina HiSeq2000 using paired-end 100 bp reads. Under the source paper's analysis protocol: SOAPnuke was used to process the raw data, throwing out any read that contained adapters or uncalled bases, had a mean Phred below 15, or lacked an exact constant-primer or identifier match. COPE v1.2.5 was used to merge the high-quality paired reads, and each unique nucleotide sequence was defined as a clonotype. Clonotypes were aligned to IMGT TRBV, TRBD and TRBJ reference segments using MiTCR v1.1. Only V-J combinations with frequency above 0.0001, covering about 99% of repertoires, were analysed. A TCS score was defined as the ratio of F50 (clonal expansion) to E x V (chaos), with BLOSUM62-based TCRdist applied between CDR3 peptides within each V-J. Welch's t-statistics and random forest reduced 450 to 600 V-J features to about 13, which were used in a naive Bayes classifier (R e1071). TCRdb itself trimmed the public reads at Q25 with fastp, ran MiXCR and retained productive beta chains. Each record represents a unique CDR3 protein, reported with the most common genes and DNA among its rows. V and J calls and clone size were set by TCRdb, not the authors. A total of hundreds of thousands of distinct CDR3 sequences appear in this sample, about 20% of them only once. The ten most abundant clones make up about half of the sample.

The rearrangement joined TRBV9 to TRBJ2-1, and 11 junction bases match TRBD2. The receptor was derived from a man in his forties with Graves' ophthalmopathy. The sample taken for sequencing was blood. The DNA reads as follows: TGTGCCAGCAGCGTACCCCTAGCGGGAGGTAGAAATGAGCAGTTCTTC. Translated, this is CASSVPLAGGRNEQFF.